This TCR beta chain is drawn from a study of T cells in Graves' hyperthyroidism and ophthalmopathy. For the study at large: At the time of initial diagnosis and before any treatment, peripheral blood was collected. Overall study results and limits: In the blood, most expanded thyroid clonotypes above 0.001 appeared as well.

For this clonotype: Its matching antigen is unknown.

Authors of the study amplified TCR beta CDR3 regions from RNA transcripts. The study used the HTBI primer set for a first-round RT-PCR of the TCR CDR3. MiXCR, applied by TCRdb to the multiplex PCR reads, yields one record per CDR3 protein. The table includes 600,000 or so distinct CDR3 sequences, 15% to 20% detected once. Trimming removed 1 base at V and 5 bases at J, with 17 bases between. The V gene's germline CDR1 is DFQATT and CDR2 SNEGSKA (reference sequence). The length of the CDR3 is 15 residues. The chain combines TRBV20-1 with TRBJ2-5; D might be TRBD1 (6 bases). The sample taken for sequencing was blood. The clonotype originates from a woman aged 25-40 years with Graves' hyperthyroidism. CDR3 region: CSARVNQGLGETQYF. The CDR3 nucleotides read TGCAGTGCTAGAGTTAACCAGGGGCTTGGGGAGACCCAGTACTTC.